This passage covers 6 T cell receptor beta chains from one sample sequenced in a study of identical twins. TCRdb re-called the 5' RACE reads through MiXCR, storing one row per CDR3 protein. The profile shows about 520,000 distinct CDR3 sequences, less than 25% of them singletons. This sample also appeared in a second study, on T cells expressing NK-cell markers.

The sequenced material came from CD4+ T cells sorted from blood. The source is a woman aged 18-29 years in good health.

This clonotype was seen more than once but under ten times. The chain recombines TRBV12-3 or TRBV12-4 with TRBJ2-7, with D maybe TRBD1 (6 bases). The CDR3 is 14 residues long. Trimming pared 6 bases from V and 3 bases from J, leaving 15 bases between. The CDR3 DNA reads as TGTGCCAGCAGCAGCCTGGACAGCGACTACGAGCAGTACTTC. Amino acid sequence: CASSSLDSDYEQYF.

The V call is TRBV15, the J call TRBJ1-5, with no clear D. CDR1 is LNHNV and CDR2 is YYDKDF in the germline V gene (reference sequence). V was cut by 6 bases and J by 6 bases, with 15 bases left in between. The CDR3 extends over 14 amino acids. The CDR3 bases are TGTGCCACCAGAGAGTCCACTACAGTTCAGCCCCAGCATTTT. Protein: CATRESTTVQPQHF. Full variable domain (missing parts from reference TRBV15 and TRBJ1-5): DAMVIQNPRYQVTQFGKPVTLSCSQTLNHNVMYWYQQKSSQAPKLLFHYYDKDFNNEADTPDNFQSRRPNTSFCFLDIRSPGLGDTAMYLCATRESTTVQPQHFGDGTRLSIL.

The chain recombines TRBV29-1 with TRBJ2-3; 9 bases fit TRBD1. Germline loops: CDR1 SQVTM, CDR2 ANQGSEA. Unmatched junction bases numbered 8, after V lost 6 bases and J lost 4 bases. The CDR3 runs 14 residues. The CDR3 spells CSVAIGQGSDTQYF. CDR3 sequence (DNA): TGCAGCGTCGCTATCGGACAGGGGTCAGATACGCAGTATTTT.

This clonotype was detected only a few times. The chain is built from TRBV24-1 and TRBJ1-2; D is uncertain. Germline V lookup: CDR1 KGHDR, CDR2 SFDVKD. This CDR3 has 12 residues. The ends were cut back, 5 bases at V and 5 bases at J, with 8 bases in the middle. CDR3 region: CATSAAGYGYTF. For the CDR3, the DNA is TGTGCCACCAGTGCGGCGGGGTATGGCTACACCTTC.

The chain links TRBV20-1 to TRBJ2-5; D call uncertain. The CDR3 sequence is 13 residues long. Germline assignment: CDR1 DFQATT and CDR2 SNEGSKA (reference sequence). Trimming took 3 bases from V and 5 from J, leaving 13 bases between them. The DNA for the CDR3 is TGCAGTGCTAGCCCTCCTCTAGGGGAGACCCAGTACTTC. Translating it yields CSASPPLGETQYF.

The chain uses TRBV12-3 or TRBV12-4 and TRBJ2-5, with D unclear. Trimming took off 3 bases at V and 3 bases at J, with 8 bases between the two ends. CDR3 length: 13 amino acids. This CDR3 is CASSFGSKETQYF. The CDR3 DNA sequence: TGTGCCAGCAGTTTTGGATCCAAAGAGACCCAGTACTTC.